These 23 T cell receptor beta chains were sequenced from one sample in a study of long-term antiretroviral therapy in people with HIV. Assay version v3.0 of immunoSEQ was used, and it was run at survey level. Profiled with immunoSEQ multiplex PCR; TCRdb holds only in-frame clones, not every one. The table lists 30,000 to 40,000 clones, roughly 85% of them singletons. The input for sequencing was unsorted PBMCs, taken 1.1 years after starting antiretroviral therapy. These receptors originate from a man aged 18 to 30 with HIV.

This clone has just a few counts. The CDR3 reads CASSRSTGSGANVLTF. In DNA, the CDR3 is TGTGCCAGCAGCCGAAGCACAGGTTCTGGGGCCAACGTCCTGACTTTC. J is TRBJ2-6 and V is TRBV9, with D possibly TRBD1 on 5 matching bases. CDR3 size: 16 residues. Deletions cut 4 bases from V and 1 base from J, with 12 bases between. CDR1 is SGDLS and CDR2 is YYNGEE in the germline V gene.

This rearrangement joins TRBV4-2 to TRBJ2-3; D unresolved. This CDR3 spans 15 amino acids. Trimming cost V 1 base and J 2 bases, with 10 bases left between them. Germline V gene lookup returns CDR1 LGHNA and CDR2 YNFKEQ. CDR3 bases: TGTGCCAGCAGCCAAGGCCTCCAGACCACAGATACGCAGTATTTT. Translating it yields CASSQGLQTTDTQYF.

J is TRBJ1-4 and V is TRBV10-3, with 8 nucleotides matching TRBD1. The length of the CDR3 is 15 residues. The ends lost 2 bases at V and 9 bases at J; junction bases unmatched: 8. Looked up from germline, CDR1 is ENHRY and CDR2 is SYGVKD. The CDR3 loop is CAISEGGQGSQKLFF. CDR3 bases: TGTGCCATCAGTGAGGGAGGACAGGGCAGTCAAAAACTGTTTTTT.

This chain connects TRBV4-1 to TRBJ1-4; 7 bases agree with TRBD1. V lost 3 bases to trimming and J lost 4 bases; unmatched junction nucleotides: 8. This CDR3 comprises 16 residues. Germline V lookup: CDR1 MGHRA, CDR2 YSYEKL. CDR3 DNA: TGCGCCAGCAGCCACTCTACAGGGGATATTAATGAAAAACTGTTTTTT. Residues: CASSHSTGDINEKLFF.

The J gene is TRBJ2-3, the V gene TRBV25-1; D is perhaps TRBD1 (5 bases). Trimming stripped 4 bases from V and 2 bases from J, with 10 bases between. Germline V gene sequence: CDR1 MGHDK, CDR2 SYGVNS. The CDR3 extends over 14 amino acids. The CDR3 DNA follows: TGTGCCAGCAGTGGCAGGGCTACCACAGATACGCAGTATTTT. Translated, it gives CASSGRATTDTQYF. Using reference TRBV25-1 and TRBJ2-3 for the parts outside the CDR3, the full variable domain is EADIYQTPRYLVIGTGKKITLECSQTMGHDKMYWYQQDPGMELHLIHYSYGVNSTEKGDLSSESTVSRIRTEHFPLTLESARPSHTSQYLCASSGRATTDTQYFGPGTRLTVL.

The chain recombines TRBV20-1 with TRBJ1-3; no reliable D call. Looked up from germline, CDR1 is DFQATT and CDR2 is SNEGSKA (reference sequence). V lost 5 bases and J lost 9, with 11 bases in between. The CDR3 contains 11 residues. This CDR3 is CSAPYQATIYF. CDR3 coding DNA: TGCAGTGCTCCCTACCAAGCCACCATATATTTT.

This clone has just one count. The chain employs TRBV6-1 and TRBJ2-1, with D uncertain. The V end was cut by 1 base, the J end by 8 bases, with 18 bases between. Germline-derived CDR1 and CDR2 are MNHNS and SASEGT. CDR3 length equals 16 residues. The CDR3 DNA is TGTGCCAGCAGTGAAGAGGAGTTGGGCGTTGCGGATGAGCAGTTCTTC. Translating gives CASSEEELGVADEQFF.

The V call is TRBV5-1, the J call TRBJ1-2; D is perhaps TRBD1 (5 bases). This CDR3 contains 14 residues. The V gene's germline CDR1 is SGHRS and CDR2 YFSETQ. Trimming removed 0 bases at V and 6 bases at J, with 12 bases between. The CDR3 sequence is CASSLDPGRNGYTF. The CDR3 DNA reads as TGCGCCAGCAGCTTGGACCCAGGGAGAAATGGCTACACCTTC.

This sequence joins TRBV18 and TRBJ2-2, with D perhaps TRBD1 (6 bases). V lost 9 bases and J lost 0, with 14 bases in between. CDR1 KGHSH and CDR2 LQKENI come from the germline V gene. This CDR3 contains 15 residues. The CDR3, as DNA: TGTGCCAGTTCCAGACAGGCTTCGAACACCGGGGAGCTGTTTTTT. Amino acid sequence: CASSRQASNTGELFF.

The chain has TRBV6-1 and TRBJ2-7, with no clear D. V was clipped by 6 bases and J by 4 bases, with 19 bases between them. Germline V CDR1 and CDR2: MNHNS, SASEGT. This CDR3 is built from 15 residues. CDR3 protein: CASRYRAESTYEQYF. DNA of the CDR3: TGTGCCAGCAGGTACAGAGCCGAATCAACGTACGAGCAGTACTTC.

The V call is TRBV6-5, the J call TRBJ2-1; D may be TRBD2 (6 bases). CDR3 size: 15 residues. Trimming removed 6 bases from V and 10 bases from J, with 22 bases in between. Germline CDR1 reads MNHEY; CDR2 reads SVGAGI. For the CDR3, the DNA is TGTGCCAGCAGCGCTTGGCGGACTATAGGATCGGAGCAGTTCTTC. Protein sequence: CASSAWRTIGSEQFF.

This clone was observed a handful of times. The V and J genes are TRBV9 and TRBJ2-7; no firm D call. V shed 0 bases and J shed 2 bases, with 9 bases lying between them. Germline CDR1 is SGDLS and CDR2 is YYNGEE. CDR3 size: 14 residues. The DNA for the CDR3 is TGTGCCAGCAGCGTAGTTCCAGGTACCTACGAGCAGTACTTC. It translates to CASSVVPGTYEQYF. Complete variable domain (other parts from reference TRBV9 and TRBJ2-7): DSGVTQTPKHLITATGQRVTLRCSPRSGDLSVYWYQQSLDQGLQFLIQYYNGEERAKGNILERFSAQQFPDLHSELNLSSLELGDSALYFCASSVVPGTYEQYFGPGTRLTVT.

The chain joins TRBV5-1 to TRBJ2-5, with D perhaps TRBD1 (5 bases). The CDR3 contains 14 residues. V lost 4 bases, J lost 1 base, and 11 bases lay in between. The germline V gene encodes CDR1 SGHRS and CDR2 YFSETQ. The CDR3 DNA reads TGCGCCAGCAGCCAAACAGACAGCCAAGAGACCCAGTACTTC. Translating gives CASSQTDSQETQYF.

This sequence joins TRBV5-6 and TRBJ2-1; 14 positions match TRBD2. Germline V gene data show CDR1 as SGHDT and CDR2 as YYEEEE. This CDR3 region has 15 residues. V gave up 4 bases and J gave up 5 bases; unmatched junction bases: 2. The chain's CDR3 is CASSLGLAGDNEQFF. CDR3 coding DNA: TGTGCCAGCAGCCTGGGACTAGCGGGAGACAATGAGCAGTTCTTC.

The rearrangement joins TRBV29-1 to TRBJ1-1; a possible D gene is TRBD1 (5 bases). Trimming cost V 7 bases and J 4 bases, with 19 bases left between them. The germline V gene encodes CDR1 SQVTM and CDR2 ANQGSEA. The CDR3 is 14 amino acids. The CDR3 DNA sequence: TGCAGCGGCAAACCAGGGACTTCGGTCACTGAAGCTTTCTTT. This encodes CSGKPGTSVTEAFF.

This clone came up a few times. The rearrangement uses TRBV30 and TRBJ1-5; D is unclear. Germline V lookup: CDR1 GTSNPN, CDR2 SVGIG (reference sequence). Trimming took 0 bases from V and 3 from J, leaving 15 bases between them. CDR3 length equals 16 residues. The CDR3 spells CAWSVPRFASNQPQHF. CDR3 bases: TGTGCCTGGAGTGTCCCCCGGTTCGCCTCCAATCAGCCCCAGCATTTT.

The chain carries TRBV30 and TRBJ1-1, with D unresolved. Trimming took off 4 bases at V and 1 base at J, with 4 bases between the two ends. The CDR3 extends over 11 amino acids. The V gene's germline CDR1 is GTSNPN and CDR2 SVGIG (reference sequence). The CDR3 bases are TGTGCCTGGATGGAGAACACTGAAGCTTTCTTT. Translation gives CAWMENTEAFF.

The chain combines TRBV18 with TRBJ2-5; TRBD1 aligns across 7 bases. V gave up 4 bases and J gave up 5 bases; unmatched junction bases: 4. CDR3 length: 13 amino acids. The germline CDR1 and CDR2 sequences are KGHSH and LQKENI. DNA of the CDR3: TGTGCCAGCTCACTGGACAGGTTGGAGACCCAGTACTTC. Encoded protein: CASSLDRLETQYF.

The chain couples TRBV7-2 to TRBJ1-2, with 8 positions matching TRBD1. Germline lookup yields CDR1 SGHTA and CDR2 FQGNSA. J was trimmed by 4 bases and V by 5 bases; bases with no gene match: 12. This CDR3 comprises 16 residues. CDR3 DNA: TGTGCCAGCAGCGTCTCAAGGGGACAGGCACTCTATGGCTACACCTTC. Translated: CASSVSRGQALYGYTF.

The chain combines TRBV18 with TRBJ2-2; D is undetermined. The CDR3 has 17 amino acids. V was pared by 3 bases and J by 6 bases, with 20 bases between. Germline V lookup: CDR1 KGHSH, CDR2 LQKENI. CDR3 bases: TGTGCCAGCTCACCCTCCGAGTACCTGAACACGGCCGGGGAGCTGTTTTTT. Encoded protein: CASSPSEYLNTAGELFF.

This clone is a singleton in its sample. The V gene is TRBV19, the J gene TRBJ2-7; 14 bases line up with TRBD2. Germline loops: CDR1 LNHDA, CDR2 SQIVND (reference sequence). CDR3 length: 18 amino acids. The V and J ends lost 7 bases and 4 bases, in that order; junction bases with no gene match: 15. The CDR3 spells CASTPGLAGASSRYEQYF. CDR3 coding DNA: TGTGCCAGTACCCCGGGACTAGCGGGGGCTTCGTCCCGTTACGAGCAGTACTTC.

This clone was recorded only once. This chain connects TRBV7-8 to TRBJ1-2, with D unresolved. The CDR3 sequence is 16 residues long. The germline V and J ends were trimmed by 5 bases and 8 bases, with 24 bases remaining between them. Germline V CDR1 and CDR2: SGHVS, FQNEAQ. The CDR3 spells CASSTDTVATYGGYTF. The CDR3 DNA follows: TGTGCCAGCAGCACAGACACCGTGGCCACCTATGGCGGCTACACCTTC.

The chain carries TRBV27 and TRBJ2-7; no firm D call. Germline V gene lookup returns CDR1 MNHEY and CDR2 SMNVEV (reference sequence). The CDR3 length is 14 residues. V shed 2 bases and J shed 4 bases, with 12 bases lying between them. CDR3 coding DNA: TGTGCCAGCAGTTTACAGCCCAGCCAGTACGAGCAGTACTTC. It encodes CASSLQPSQYEQYF.